One T cell receptor beta chain is described in this entry. This clonotype was recorded at least ten times. Its recognized antigen is unknown. The record has no base qualities; no much larger clone is one base away. The treatment or condition tag for this specimen amounts to: live attenuated yellow fever vaccine strain. At every blood-draw timepoint, two biological replicates of bulk PBMCs were collected. PBMCs were isolated from peripheral blood using a standard Ficoll-Paque protocol. TriZol was used to extract RNA from bulk PBMCs, from CD4 and CD8 fractions, and from dextramer-positive and dextramer-negative fractions. This sample is part of a study of T cells after yellow fever vaccination (dated by TCRdb to about 2019). Concerning the study at large: Libraries from fractions with low cell numbers were prepared with the SMART-Seq v4 Ultra Low Input RNA kit. Two healthy male donors, one aged 18 to 29 and one aged 30 to 40 years, made up the cohort. To track T-cell clones before and after primary and booster YFV17D yellow fever vaccination, bulk TCR alpha and beta repertoires were sequenced longitudinally. Blood was collected at multiple timepoints before and after primary and secondary immunization, and bulk PBMC replicates and cell subsets were isolated.

TCR cDNA was made using 5'RACE template switching, a step that added a universal primer site and unique molecular identifiers. Priming for cDNA synthesis came from both the TCR alpha and TCR beta constant segments. Library amplification used two PCR steps, and the second PCR step added sample barcodes and sequencing adapters. Libraries were sequenced on Illumina HiSeq 2500 (2x100 bp) or NovaSeq (2x150 bp). Per the source publication's procedure: Reads were demultiplexed and collapsed into UMI consensus sequences with MIGEC, and V(D)J alignment was performed with MiXCR. Clonotypes responding to the vaccine were identified with edgeR on replicate PBMC samples, with the criteria of FDR below 0.01 and a log2 fold change above 5 up to day 15. Bulk clonotypes were assigned CD4 or CD8 identity according to which sequenced CD4 or CD8 repertoire held them at higher abundance. The public sequencing data were trimmed at Q25 with fastp and processed into clonotypes with MiXCR by TCRdb, which kept only in-frame beta chains. Entries that share a CDR3 protein sequence are merged under the most common genes and DNA. The V and J calls come from TCRdb's annotation, not from the publication. Across this sample there are about 400,000 distinct CDR3 sequences, with around a tenth seen only once. Clones ranked in the top ten supply roughly a sixth of the sample.

Summary of the overall study and its limitations: After the booster, most clones that had expanded after primary vaccination were detected again (around 96% of CD4 and more than 85% of CD8), suggesting broad maintenance of memory. Computational filtering was needed because FACS-sorted repertoires could contain abundant contaminating clonotypes from the bulk population. Only a couple of donors were included in the study, so the extent to which the findings can be generalized is limited. Compared with the primary T-cell response, the secondary T-cell response was faster but weaker, reaching its peak on day 5 rather than on day 15. A small share of clonotypes occurred in both CD4 and CD8 compartments, likely arising from convergent recombination.

The sample was PBMCs, taken on the day of the first yellow fever vaccination. This TCR derives from a man aged 18-30 years who received the YFV17D yellow fever vaccine.

The CDR3 in this case is CASSQGGFAYEQYF. Read as DNA, the sequence is TGCGCCAGCAGCCAAGGCGGTTTCGCCTACGAGCAGTACTTC. The chain is made from TRBV4-1 and TRBJ2-7, with no confident D gene call. From its cysteine to its phenylalanine, the CDR3 spans 14 amino acids. Only CDR3 DNA remains: 42 bases, in frame from the first base. Sequences MGHRA (CDR1) and YSYEKL (CDR2) are obtained from the germline V gene. V is reduced by 1 base and J by 2 bases, leaving a spacing of 9 bases between them.